This TCR beta chain is drawn from a study of T cells in Graves' hyperthyroidism and ophthalmopathy. Overall study: Pretreatment peripheral blood was obtained at initial diagnosis. Whole-study results and caveats: Patients with ophthalmopathy were separated from those with stable hyperthyroidism by a 13 V-J model.

TCR beta CDR3 sequences were amplified from RNA transcripts. A set of HTBI primers served as the primers for a first-round RT-PCR of the TCR CDR3. TCRdb passed the multiplex PCR reads through MiXCR, listing each CDR3 protein once. This table holds about 460,000 distinct CDR3 sequences, about 20% found once. Trimming cost V 5 bases and J 6 bases, with 20 bases left between them. CDR1 and CDR2 from the germline V gene are SGHVS and FNYEAQ. The CDR3 runs 15 residues. A few counts support this clonotype. No antigen is known for it. The genes are TRBV7-6 and TRBJ2-7; D is possibly TRBD2 (5 bases). Sequencing was done on a sample of blood. This receptor was taken from a woman in her sixties or seventies with Graves' ophthalmopathy. Here the CDR3 reads CASSPLWGEVGEQYF. CDR3 coding DNA: TGTGCCAGCAGCCCTCTTTGGGGAGAAGTTGGCGAGCAGTACTTC.